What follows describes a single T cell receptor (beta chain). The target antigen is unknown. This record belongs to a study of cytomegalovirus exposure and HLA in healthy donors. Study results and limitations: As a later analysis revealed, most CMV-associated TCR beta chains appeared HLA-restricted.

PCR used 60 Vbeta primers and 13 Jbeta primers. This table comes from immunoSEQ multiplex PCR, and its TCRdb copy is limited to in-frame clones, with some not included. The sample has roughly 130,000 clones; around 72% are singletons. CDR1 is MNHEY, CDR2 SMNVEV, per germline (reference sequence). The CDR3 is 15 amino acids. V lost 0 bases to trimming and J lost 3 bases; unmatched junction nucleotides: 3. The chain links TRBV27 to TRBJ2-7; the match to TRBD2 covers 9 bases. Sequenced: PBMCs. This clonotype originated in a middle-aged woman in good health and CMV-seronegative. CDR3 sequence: CASSLSQAGGYEQYF. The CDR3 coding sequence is TGTGCCAGCAGTTTATCCCAAGCGGGAGGCTACGAGCAGTACTTC.